This TCR beta chain was sequenced in a study of blood T cell repertoires in COVID-19. Libraries were prepared by immunoSEQ multiplex PCR; TCRdb keeps only in-frame clonotypes and omits some of them. The sample contains hundreds of thousands of clones, around nine tenths of which appear only once. What was sequenced was PBMCs or T cells enriched from blood (not recorded which). The clonotype comes from a woman aged 40 to 50 who had recovered from COVID-19.

This chain's CDR3 is CASSLLLSYGYTF. In DNA form, the CDR3 reads TGCGCCAGCAGCCTCCTTTTGAGCTATGGCTACACCTTC. This sequence joins TRBV5-1 and TRBJ1-2; D is ambiguous. The CDR3 loop spans 13 amino acids. CDR1 SGHRS and CDR2 YFSETQ come from the germline V gene. V was pared by 4 bases and J by 4 bases, with 11 bases between.